This record looks at one TCR beta chain sequence and its context. What was amplified from RNA transcripts were TCR beta CDR3 regions. The study used the HTBI primer set for a first-round RT-PCR of the TCR CDR3. TCRdb independently ran MiXCR on the multiplex PCR reads; one entry per CDR3 protein. The sample holds 690,000 or so distinct CDR3 sequences; approximately 18% are singletons and the top ten take over 15%. The sample is drawn from a study of T cells in Graves' hyperthyroidism and ophthalmopathy. Overall study context: Upon initial diagnosis and before any treatment, peripheral blood was collected.

Germline CDR1 reads MNHEY; CDR2 reads SVGAGI. CDR3 length equals 15 residues. V was clipped by 2 bases and J by 3 bases, with 8 bases between them. The study based diagnoses on clinical symptoms, serum thyroxine and TRAb, thyroid ultrasound and orbital computed tomography. Fresh peripheral blood, about 9.6 ml, yielded the PBMCs. The TCR was taken from a woman aged 45-65 years with Graves' hyperthyroidism that later progressed to Graves' ophthalmopathy. The specimen was blood. The rearrangement links TRBV6-5 to TRBJ1-6; a weak D match, TRBD1 (6 bases). CDR3 coding DNA: TGTGCCAGCAGTTACGGGACAATCTATAATTCACCCCTCCACTTT. Translation gives CASSYGTIYNSPLHF.